Below, one T cell receptor (beta chain) is given with its context. Unmatched junction bases numbered 12, after V lost 8 bases and J lost 4 bases. This CDR3 is 16 amino acids long. Per the germline V gene, CDR1 is LGHDT and CDR2 is YNNKEL (reference sequence). Original handling: Estimation of nucleated cell counts was performed using reference gene primer amplification. TCRdb's table, derived via immunoSEQ multiplex PCR, lists solely in-frame clones and lacks some. V and J calls and clone size are those listed in that table; D and trimming were worked out from the DNA. The table includes approximately 100,000 clones, approximately 90% detected once. The sample originates from a study of blood T cell repertoires in COVID-19. Study overall: T cells, B-cell-depleted T cells, or PBMCs supplied cDNA or gDNA.

Seattle researchers signed up patients amid active infection and tracked them longitudinally. The TCR comes from a human donor with COVID-19, enrolled during active disease. The donor label of this sample is uncertain. The genes are TRBV3-1 (or the pseudogene TRBV3-2) and TRBJ2-1; 9 bases match TRBD2. The specimen sequenced was peripheral blood. For the CDR3, the DNA is TGTGCCAGCGCCCCCCGTTTAGCGGGGGTTTACAATGAGCAGTTCTTC. Its translation: CASAPRLAGVYNEQFF.